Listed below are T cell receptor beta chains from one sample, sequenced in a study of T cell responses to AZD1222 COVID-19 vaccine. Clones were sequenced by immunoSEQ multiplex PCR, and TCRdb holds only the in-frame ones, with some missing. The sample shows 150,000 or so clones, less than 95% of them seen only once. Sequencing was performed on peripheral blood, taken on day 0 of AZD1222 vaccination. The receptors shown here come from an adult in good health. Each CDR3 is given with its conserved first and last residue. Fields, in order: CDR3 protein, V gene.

CDR3 protein: CASSHQGLAGVNEQFF; V gene: TRBV4-2
CDR3 protein: CASSSPPGTGPNEKLFF; V gene: TRBV19
CDR3 protein: CASTYGRGRGTEAFF; V gene: TRBV5-6
CDR3 protein: CASSLDGSDGDGYTF; V gene: TRBV7-2
CDR3 protein: CASSKRGRQSTNEKLFF; V gene: TRBV21-1
CDR3 protein: CASSEALGTPPQPQHF; V gene: TRBV6-1
CDR3 protein: CASSQVIGGSLDEQFF; V gene: TRBV14
CDR3 protein: CASSQASGVSTDTQYF; V gene: TRBV4-3
CDR3 protein: CATSNAGQGTAGANVLTF; V gene: TRBV10-3
CDR3 protein: CASSSQGIYGYTF; V gene: TRBV14
CDR3 protein: CASSGSSVRGYTF; V gene: TRBV9
CDR3 protein: CASSLELAEGGDTQYF; V gene: TRBV5-1
CDR3 protein: CATSDFGSNEQFF; V gene: TRBV24-1
CDR3 protein: CASSFTAGGNGYTF; V gene: TRBV11-2
CDR3 protein: CASSLGRGTEAFF; V gene: TRBV12-3/TRBV12-4
CDR3 protein: CAGGSGVLNEKLFF; V gene: TRBV2
CDR3 protein: CASSIRGGYEQYF; V gene: TRBV7-2
CDR3 protein: CASSKRDRVNYEQYF; V gene: TRBV28
CDR3 protein: CASSLAGSIYGYTF; V gene: TRBV7-2
CDR3 protein: CASSFGTGNEKLFF; V gene: TRBV5-1
CDR3 protein: CASRDRGGQPQHF; V gene: TRBV6-5
CDR3 protein: CASSEVGTAYPYEQYF; V gene: TRBV2
CDR3 protein: CASGPTGLAGPQETQYF; V gene: TRBV28
CDR3 protein: CASSQGGSQPQHF; V gene: TRBV3-1/TRBV3-2
CDR3 protein: CASSNRTSGRIWADTQYF; V gene: TRBV7-9
CDR3 protein: CASLTSGRTDTQYF; V gene: TRBV5-6
CDR3 protein: CASSLAFRKNTEAFF; V gene: TRBV7-9
CDR3 protein: CASSLSRGAWYEQYF; V gene: TRBV27
CDR3 protein: CASKPGQVLYEQYF; V gene: TRBV10-1
CDR3 protein: CASSQDPWQGAYNEQFF; V gene: TRBV4-3
CDR3 protein: CASSIWAGGASGELFF; V gene: TRBV19
CDR3 protein: CASSGGDQYGYTF; V gene: TRBV5-1
CDR3 protein: CASSPRSNTGELFF; V gene: TRBV11-2
CDR3 protein: CASSLGQGGTNYGYTF; V gene: TRBV7-9
CDR3 protein: CASSSGGLAGVLEQYF; V gene: TRBV6-5
CDR3 protein: CASRDKPLAEAFF; V gene: TRBV5-4
CDR3 protein: CAWSLNTGNQPQHF; V gene: TRBV30
CDR3 protein: CSGRTRGTANTEAFF; V gene: TRBV29-1
CDR3 protein: CASSQDQRTEAFF; V gene: TRBV14
CDR3 protein: CASTLGQGLGPQHF; V gene: TRBV19
CDR3 protein: CASSYSPGGLSYEQYF; V gene: TRBV6-2/TRBV6-3
CDR3 protein: CASSLGRGGRTGELFF; V gene: TRBV5-4
CDR3 protein: CASSRDRGTKGFF; V gene: TRBV14
CDR3 protein: CASLKGRGTEAFF; V gene: TRBV6-5
CDR3 protein: CASSQDGADTDTQYF; V gene: TRBV4-2
CDR3 protein: CASSLETGPPRDGELFF; V gene: TRBV7-6
CDR3 protein: CASSLDGDSNQPQHF; V gene: TRBV5-1
CDR3 protein: CASSLTGRYYEQYF; V gene: TRBV7-3
CDR3 protein: CASSYVGQGPQPQHF; V gene: TRBV6-6
CDR3 protein: CASSHTPHNTEAFF; V gene: TRBV28
CDR3 protein: CASSSQGGGYGYTF; V gene: TRBV11-2
CDR3 protein: CASSLGRELGYGYTF; V gene: TRBV11-2
CDR3 protein: CASSAGTGGTEAFF; V gene: TRBV28
CDR3 protein: CASSLHPIAGGPYDTQYF; V gene: TRBV28
CDR3 protein: CASQGDNQPQHF; V gene: TRBV19
CDR3 protein: CASSRGANHQPQHF; V gene: TRBV7-9